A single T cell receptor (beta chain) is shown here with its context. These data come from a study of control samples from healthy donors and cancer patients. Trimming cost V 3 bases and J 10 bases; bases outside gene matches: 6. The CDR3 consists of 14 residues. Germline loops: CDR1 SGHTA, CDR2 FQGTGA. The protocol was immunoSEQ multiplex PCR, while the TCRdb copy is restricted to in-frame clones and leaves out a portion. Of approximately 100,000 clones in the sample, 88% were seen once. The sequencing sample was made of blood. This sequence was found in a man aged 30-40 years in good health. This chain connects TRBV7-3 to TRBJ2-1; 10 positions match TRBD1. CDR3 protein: CASSLGQGSSEQFF. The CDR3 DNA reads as TGTGCCAGCAGCTTGGGACAGGGGTCGAGCGAGCAGTTCTTC.